The 2 T cell receptor beta chains reported below all come from one sample, sequenced in a study of cytomegalovirus exposure and HLA in healthy donors (dated by TCRdb to about 2017). Libraries came from the immunoSEQ multiplex PCR assay. A mixture of 60 forward primers for TCR Vbeta segments and 13 reverse primers for TCR Jbeta segments was used in the multiplex PCR. The table was pulled from immuneACCESS by TCRdb, which kept in-frame rearrangements only. Such tables lose some clones; where checked, under half of the loss comes from unresolved V genes, and the rest has no known cause. Present in this sample are under 200,000 clones, 75% to 80% of which were seen just once. The ten top clones hold roughly 13% of the sample. The specimen was PBMCs. The receptors here all came from a woman in her 30s in good health and CMV-seropositive.

The chain employs TRBV7-9 and TRBJ2-7; D possibly corresponds to TRBD1 (5 bases). Germline V lookup: CDR1 SEHNR, CDR2 FQNEAQ (reference sequence). The CDR3 length is 12 residues. Deletions cut 4 bases from V and 5 bases from J, with 9 bases between. CDR3: CASSSKGNEQYF. CDR3 coding DNA: TGTGCCAGCAGCTCAAAGGGGAACGAGCAGTACTTC.

The V and J genes are TRBV10-3 and TRBJ2-7; 10 bases align to TRBD2. The germline gives CDR1 ENHRY, CDR2 SYGVKD. The trim removed 6 bases at V and 0 bases at J, leaving 17 bases unmatched. There are 19 residues in the CDR3. CDR3 protein: CAIRNSPAQLAGLSYEQYF. In DNA form, the CDR3 reads TGTGCCATCAGAAACTCACCGGCCCAACTAGCGGGGCTCTCCTACGAGCAGTACTTC.